The rows below give T cell receptor beta chains drawn from one sample of a study of shared clonotypes between healthy human individuals. The data were produced by immunoSEQ multiplex PCR, yet TCRdb's version contains in-frame clones alone and is incomplete. The data contain about 590,000 clones, less than 97% of them seen just once; the ten biggest clones take up 0.085% to 0.11%. The sequenced material came from naive CD8+ T cells sorted from blood. These receptors all stem from a young woman in good health. The CDR3 runs from the conserved cysteine through the conserved F or W. The D gene is left open where the match is weak. Only some rows state a clone size, as once, few, many or a class for expanded clones.

V: TRBV29-1
size: .
J: TRBJ2-3
D: TRBD2
DNA: TGCAGCGTTGAACCCCCCCGACTAGCGGATAGCACAGATACGCAGTATTTT
CDR3: CSVEPPRLADSTDTQYF

V: TRBV13
size: .
J: TRBJ2-1
D: TRBD2
DNA: TGTGCCAGCAGCCTGGTAGCGGGTTTCAATGAGCAGTTCTTC
CDR3: CASSLVAGFNEQFF

V: TRBV4-1
size: .
J: TRBJ2-3
D: .
DNA: TGCGCCAGCAGCCAAGGGGAAAGCGGGAGCACAGATACGCAGTATTTT
CDR3: CASSQGESGSTDTQYF

V: TRBV5-1
size: .
J: TRBJ2-2
D: TRBD2
DNA: TGCGCCAGCAGCTGGAGGCTAGCGGCCTACACCGGGGAGCTGTTTTTT
CDR3: CASSWRLAAYTGELFF

V: TRBV29-1
size: .
J: TRBJ2-1
D: .
DNA: TGCAGCGCCGGAGGGTTGACTGAGCAGTTCTTC
CDR3: CSAGGLTEQFF

V: TRBV27
size: .
J: TRBJ2-7
D: .
DNA: TGTGCCAGCCGCCCAGGTACTGGGTACGAGCAGTACTTC
CDR3: CASRPGTGYEQYF

V: TRBV28
size: once
J: TRBJ2-2
D: .
DNA: TGTGCCAGCGAAAAGGGCGTAGCTCGCACCGGGGAGCTGTTTTTT
CDR3: CASEKGVARTGELFF

V: TRBV28
size: .
J: TRBJ2-7
D: TRBD2
DNA: TGTGCCAGCAGTTTGACAACTAGCGGGCCCTCCTACGAGCAGTACTTC
CDR3: CASSLTTSGPSYEQYF

V: TRBV6-5
size: .
J: TRBJ1-3
D: .
DNA: TGTGCCAGCAGTTACGCGTGGGGAAACACCATATATTTT
CDR3: CASSYAWGNTIYF

V: TRBV7-7
size: .
J: TRBJ2-7
D: TRBD1
DNA: TGTGCCAGCAGCTTGGGACAGGGGGACTACGAGCAGTACTTC
CDR3: CASSLGQGDYEQYF

V: TRBV19
size: .
J: TRBJ1-5
D: .
DNA: TGTGCCACCAAACCCTCGAAAGGGGAGGTTAGCAATCAGCCCCAGCATTTT
CDR3: CATKPSKGEVSNQPQHF

V: TRBV27
size: .
J: TRBJ2-1
D: .
DNA: TGTGCCAGCTTTGGTAGCGCCCATGAGCAGTTCTTC
CDR3: CASFGSAHEQFF

V: TRBV27
size: .
J: TRBJ2-1
D: TRBD2
DNA: TGTGCCAGCTCCTCCTGGACTAGCGGGAGAGGTGAGCAGTTCTTC
CDR3: CASSSWTSGRGEQFF